The next 21 T cell receptor beta chains were all read from a single sample in a study of shared clonotypes between healthy human individuals. TCRdb keeps only in-frame clones here, not all; method: immunoSEQ multiplex PCR. The sample lists 2,500,000 or so clones; approximately 93% were seen once. The specimen was naive CD4+ T cells from PBMCs. Stated subset: CD45RA+ positively selected. These TCRs come from a man aged 18 to 30 in good health. Some clones in this sample may be carry-over from other donors' samples.

CDR3 nucleotides: TGTGCCAGCAGCCCCAGCCGGGACCGCTCGGGCGATGAGCAGTTCTTC. This gives the protein CASSPSRDRSGDEQFF. The chain is built from TRBV7-2 and TRBJ2-1; D is possibly TRBD1 or TRBD2 (5 bases each). This CDR3 is 16 amino acids long. Trimming stripped 5 bases from V and 8 bases from J, with 22 bases between. CDR1 is SGHTA, CDR2 FQGNSA, per germline.

V and J are TRBV5-1 and TRBJ2-7; no definite D call. This CDR3 has 15 amino acids. Trimming stripped 2 bases from V and 5 bases from J, with 17 bases between. Germline V lookup: CDR1 SGHRS, CDR2 YFSETQ. DNA for the CDR3: TGCGCCAGCAGCTTCCGGGTAGGCCCTGAGAACGAGCAGTACTTC. It specifies CASSFRVGPENEQYF.

This clone has a single count. V and J are TRBV5-1 and TRBJ2-3; D call uncertain. This CDR3 is 13 amino acids long. Per germline, CDR1 SGHRS and CDR2 YFSETQ. V gave up 1 base and J gave up 4 bases, with 7 bases separating them. The CDR3 region is CASSLSIADTQYF. The DNA of the CDR3 is TGCGCCAGCAGCTTGTCAATAGCAGATACGCAGTATTTT. The entire variable domain, with the rest obtained from reference TRBV5-1 and TRBJ2-3, is as follows: KAGVTQTPRYLIKTRGQQVTLSCSPISGHRSVSWYQQTPGQGLQFLFEYFSETQRNKGNFPGRFSGRQFSNSRSEMNVSTLELGDSALYLCASSLSIADTQYFGPGTRLTVL.

The CDR3 is CASSSWTSGTQETQYF. The CDR3 DNA reads TGTGCCAGCAGCTCCTGGACTAGCGGGACCCAAGAGACCCAGTACTTC. This chain connects TRBV13 to TRBJ2-5; 12 bases match TRBD2. The CDR3 covers 16 residues. CDR1 is PRHDT, CDR2 FYEKMQ, per germline (reference sequence). After removal of 4 bases from V and 1 base from J, the junction contained 4 bases not matched to a gene.

The chain carries TRBV6-7 and TRBJ2-5; 7 nucleotides line up with TRBD1. The DNA end is more similar to TRBJ2-7, so the J call may be wrong. TRBV6-7 has ORF status, its function being uncertain. The CDR3 is 15 amino acids. CDR3 in amino acids: CASSYSNRGLYEQYF. CDR3 coding DNA: TGTGCCAGCAGTTACTCGAACAGGGGCCTGTACGAGCAGTACTTC.

Comments on this clone: The same CDR3 is also encoded by other DNA sequences in this sample. This rearrangement joins TRBV5-1 to TRBJ2-3; D not certain. V shed 0 bases and J shed 0 bases, with 5 bases lying between them. Germline CDR1 reads SGHRS; CDR2 reads YFSETQ. The CDR3 runs to 14 residues. The CDR3 reads CASSLVVSTDTQYF. CDR3 DNA: TGCGCCAGCAGCTTGGTTGTCAGCACAGATACGCAGTATTTT. Supplemented by reference TRBV5-1 and TRBJ2-3, the full variable domain reads KAGVTQTPRYLIKTRGQQVTLSCSPISGHRSVSWYQQTPGQGLQFLFEYFSETQRNKGNFPGRFSGRQFSNSRSEMNVSTLELGDSALYLCASSLVVSTDTQYFGPGTRLTVL.

This chain's CDR3 is CASSQAWRSNEQFF. Written as DNA, the CDR3 is TGTGCCAGCAGCCAAGCCTGGCGCTCCAATGAGCAGTTCTTC. This chain links TRBV14 with TRBJ2-1; no definite D call. Germline V gene data show CDR1 as SGHDN and CDR2 as FVKESK. The CDR3 is 14 residues long. With 1 base removed from V and 6 bases from J, the gap between germline ends came to 10 bases.

Regarding this clone: The same CDR3 arises from other DNA sequences in this sample as well. The rearrangement uses TRBV18 and TRBJ2-7, with 9 bases that match TRBD1. This CDR3 region has 14 residues. Germline assignment: CDR1 KGHSH and CDR2 LQKENI. J gave up 3 bases and V 6 bases, and 6 bases lay outside the gene matches. In nucleotides, the CDR3 is TGTGCCAGCTCCCGAGGGACAGGGAGCTACGAGCAGTACTTC. Translating gives CASSRGTGSYEQYF.

This clone turned up a few times. The rearrangement joins TRBV30 to TRBJ2-7, with 7 bases fitting TRBD1. Germline CDR1 GTSNPN, CDR2 SVGIG (reference sequence). The V segment lost 5 bases and the J segment 2 bases; nucleotides outside the gene matches: 0. The CDR3 runs to 11 residues. The CDR3 bases are TGTGCCTGGGGGACAGCCTACGAGCAGTACTTC. Translating it yields CAWGTAYEQYF.

The chain has TRBV10-3 and TRBJ2-1; weak D call: TRBD2 (7 bases). Trimming stripped 4 bases from V and 3 bases from J, with 16 bases between. Germline assignment: CDR1 ENHRY and CDR2 SYGVKD. This CDR3 contains 16 residues. The DNA for the CDR3 is TGTGCCATCAGTGGGAACTCAGGGGAGGGCTACAATGAGCAGTTCTTC. Protein: CAISGNSGEGYNEQFF.

The chain is built from TRBV5-1 and TRBJ2-1; 10 bases align to TRBD2. This CDR3 is built from 15 residues. V shed 6 bases, J shed 6 bases, and the junction held 9 bases outside the gene matches. Germline lookup yields CDR1 SGHRS and CDR2 YFSETQ. CDR3 protein: CASNGLAEPPNEQFF. The DNA for the CDR3 is TGCGCCAGCAACGGACTAGCGGAGCCCCCCAATGAGCAGTTCTTC.

This clone was observed a few times. The same CDR3 is also encoded by other DNA sequences in this sample. The CDR3 nucleotides read TGTGCCAGCAGTCGGGGAGGCTATGGCTACACCTTC. Encoded protein: CASSRGGYGYTF. The chain joins TRBV28 to TRBJ1-2; D remains ambiguous. CDR3 length equals 12 residues. V was trimmed by 5 bases and J by 4 bases, leaving 8 bases between them. In germline, CDR1 is MDHEN, CDR2 SYDVKM.

V gene TRBV28 combines with J gene TRBJ2-6; D gene uncertain. V lost 2 bases and J 0 bases, leaving 11 bases between the germline ends. The CDR3 runs 17 residues. Germline loops: CDR1 MDHEN, CDR2 SYDVKM. The CDR3 DNA reads as TGTGCCAGCAGTTTACAGGCCCTAAGCTCTGGGGCCAACGTCCTGACTTTC. Encoded protein: CASSLQALSSGANVLTF.

The V gene is TRBV5-1, the J gene TRBJ2-2, with TRBD2 matching 11 bases. The V gene's germline CDR1 is SGHRS and CDR2 YFSETQ. The CDR3 extends over 15 amino acids. With V trimmed by 4 bases and J by 6 bases, 5 bases remained unmatched. CDR3 amino acids: CASSALAGGPGELFF. Here the CDR3 DNA reads TGCGCCAGCAGCGCCTTAGCGGGAGGGCCCGGGGAGCTGTTTTTT.

The chain links TRBV4-1 to TRBJ1-3; D remains ambiguous. The CDR3 has 16 amino acids. V was pared by 0 bases and J by 3 bases, with 12 bases between. Germline V gene lookup returns CDR1 MGHRA and CDR2 YSYEKL. The CDR3 is CASSQDGGLSGNTIYF. The CDR3, as DNA: TGCGCCAGCAGCCAAGATGGAGGGCTTAGTGGAAACACCATATATTTT.

The rearrangement links TRBV7-2 to TRBJ2-1; 7 bases are a match to TRBD1. V shed 1 base, J shed 7 bases, and the junction held 4 bases outside the gene matches. The CDR3 length is 14 residues. Germline assignment: CDR1 SGHTA and CDR2 FQGNSA. In DNA form, the CDR3 reads TGTGCCAGCAGCTTAGTTGGACAGGTTAATGAGCAGTTCTTC. This sequence encodes CASSLVGQVNEQFF.

A note on this clone: The junction does not match germline at one end; this may be a read error. V is TRBV5-1 and J is TRBJ2-5; D call uncertain. Germline CDR1 and CDR2: SGHRS and YFSETQ. The CDR3 consists of 17 residues. The CDR3 spells CASSLGLNGRHQATQYF. DNA of the CDR3: TGCGCCAGCAGCTTGGGCTTAAATGGCAGGCACCAAGCGACCCAGTACTTC. Full variable domain (remainder filled in from reference TRBV5-1 and TRBJ2-5): KAGVTQTPRYLIKTRGQQVTLSCSPISGHRSVSWYQQTPGQGLQFLFEYFSETQRNKGNFPGRFSGRQFSNSRSEMNVSTLELGDSALYLCASSLGLNGRHQATQYFGPGTRLLVL.

This clone appeared once. V gene TRBV20-1 combines with J gene TRBJ2-1; tentative D call: TRBD2 (6 bases). V gave up 5 bases and J gave up 13 bases, with 15 bases separating them. Germline V gene sequence: CDR1 DFQATT, CDR2 SNEGSKA (reference sequence). CDR3 size: 11 residues. CDR3 in amino acids: CSADEAGSQFF. DNA of the CDR3: TGCAGTGCTGACGAGGCCGGGAGTCAGTTCTTC.

The V gene is TRBV25-1, the J gene TRBJ2-3, with D maybe TRBD1 (5 bases). Germline V gene sequence: CDR1 MGHDK, CDR2 SYGVNS. The V end lost 11 bases, the J end lost 4 bases, and 13 bases lay between the germline ends. CDR3 length: 12 residues. The CDR3: CAPGLSPDTQYF. The CDR3 nucleotides are TGTGCCCCAGGGCTTTCGCCAGATACGCAGTATTTT.

V usage is TRBV30 and J usage is TRBJ2-1; 7 bases are a match to TRBD2. Germline assignment: CDR1 GTSNPN and CDR2 SVGIG (reference sequence). V was pared by 0 bases and J by 16 bases, with 12 bases of the junction left unmatched. The CDR3 consists of 13 residues. CDR3 DNA: TGTGCCTGGAGTGTACCTGGGCGACTAGCAGGTTTCTTC. It encodes CAWSVPGRLAGFF.

The rearrangement links TRBV12-5 to TRBJ2-2; D perhaps matches TRBD1 (5 bases). CDR3 length equals 16 residues. CDR1 LGHNT and CDR2 FRNRAP come from the germline V gene. V dropped 5 bases and J dropped 4 bases, with 17 bases sitting between them. CDR3 sequence (DNA): TGTGCTAGTGGTACAAGGCAGGGTAGTGGCACCGGGGAGCTGTTTTTT. As protein: CASGTRQGSGTGELFF.